The rows below give T cell receptor beta chains drawn from one sample of a study of CD8+CD57+ T cells in acquired aplastic anemia. TCRdb re-called the reads with MiXCR, one entry per CDR3 protein. The sample comprises approximately 380,000 distinct CDR3 sequences, about two thirds of which are singletons, and 4% rests with the top ten. Specimen: sorted CD4+, CD8+, or CD8+CD57+ T cells (not recorded which) from PBMCs. The receptors were gathered from a human donor in good health, serving as a control. The conserved cysteine and the conserved F or W are not part of the CDR3 here.

TRBJ2-3	TRBV15	ATSRGRASGTDTQY
TRBJ1-6	TRBV7-2	ASSTSGGSPDTQLH
TRBJ1-6	TRBV19	ASNVGGTSGRSPLH
TRBJ2-5	TRBV7-9	ASSFARDSQPQY
TRBJ1-3	TRBV30	AWSPGHNSGNTIY
TRBJ1-6	TRBV5-6	ASSFGDRGSPLH
TRBJ2-6	TRBV6-5	ASSLEVLLTGANVLT
TRBJ2-1	TRBV10-3	AIEGQDLWRNYNEQF
TRBJ1-2	TRBV9	ASSVAGWDGYT
TRBJ1-2	TRBV6-2/TRBV6-3	ASSYSPLVNYGYT
TRBJ1-6	TRBV2	ASSVGTLVGSPLH
TRBJ1-2	TRBV29-1	SVDGAPDNYGYT
TRBJ1-2	TRBV25-1	ASSELRDSDYGYT
TRBJ2-3	TRBV2	ASTPRGTVDTQY
TRBJ2-7	TRBV3-1	ASSQQGGQY
.	TRBV4-3	ASSQDPGTGSRTQY
TRBJ1-5	TRBV27	ASSLGGWEPQH
TRBJ1-6	TRBV5-1	ASRPSNSPHH
TRBJ1-2	TRBV20-1	SAPIHSGDGYT
TRBJ2-7	TRBV20-1	SADRLAGGANYEQY
TRBJ2-5	TRBV10-1	ASSGAAQETQY
TRBJ2-3	TRBV5-1	ASSLVGGSGDTQY
TRBJ2-7	TRBV20-1	SATSPASGGSYEQY
TRBJ2-3	TRBV2	ATGGRDTDTQY
TRBJ2-1	TRBV20-1	SARGSYEQYNEQF
TRBJ2-3	TRBV6-5	ASRQTSGADTQY
TRBJ1-4	TRBV7-8	ASSQVGLANEKLF
TRBJ2-1	TRBV13	ASSLTSGDYNEQF
TRBJ2-3	TRBV19	ASKQGLSTDTQY
TRBJ1-2	TRBV9	ASSNRGANSPLP
TRBJ1-6	TRBV2	ASSKQRGRETQYF
TRBJ1-2	TRBV9	ASSEFGQVNGYT
TRBJ1-1	TRBV12-3/TRBV12-4	ASSFGAEAF
TRBJ2-1	TRBV7-8	ASSLDRTADEQF
TRBJ2-6	TRBV9	ASSYSLGGSGANVLT
TRBJ1-2	TRBV9	ASSLGGVEQGYS
TRBJ2-7	TRBV6-1	ASSLAGRSSYEQY
TRBJ2-7	TRBV12-3/TRBV12-4	ATTEVVGNSYEQY
TRBJ1-5	TRBV7-3	ASSLDPVGGRLRH
TRBJ2-2	TRBV5-4	ASSREGGITGELF
TRBJ1-1	TRBV7-3	ASSLDRYEQYFG
TRBJ2-3	TRBV11-2	ASSLVPSATDTQY
TRBJ2-4	TRBV7-2	ASSLVSSGAAGNIQY
TRBJ1-3	TRBV7-9	AASKCTGSGTTIY
TRBJ2-7	TRBV20-1	SAEGASGNGYEQY
TRBJ2-3	TRBV9	ASSLDMNQPQHY
TRBJ2-5	TRBV19	ASSIGSQETQY
TRBJ1-1	TRBV29-1	SVAPMNTEAF
TRBJ2-3	TRBV7-3	ASSLTGTSTDTQY
TRBJ2-5	TRBV7-2	ASSLASRGETQY
TRBJ1-6	TRBV4-2	ASSQHRANSPLH
TRBJ1-1	TRBV25-1	ATNAGTEGTEAL
TRBJ2-5	TRBV7-2	ASRSLAGPRDQL
TRBJ1-5	TRBV2	ASKAAANNQPQH
TRBJ2-7	TRBV5-6	ASSSDQGSAEQY